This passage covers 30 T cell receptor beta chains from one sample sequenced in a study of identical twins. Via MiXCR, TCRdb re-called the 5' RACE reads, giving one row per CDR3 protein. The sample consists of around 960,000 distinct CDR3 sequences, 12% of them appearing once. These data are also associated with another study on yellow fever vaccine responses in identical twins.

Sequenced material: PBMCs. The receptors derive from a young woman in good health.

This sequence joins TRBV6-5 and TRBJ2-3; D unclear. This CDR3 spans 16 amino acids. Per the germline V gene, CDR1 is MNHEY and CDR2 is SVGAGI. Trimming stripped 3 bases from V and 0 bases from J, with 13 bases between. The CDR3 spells CASSYSQALSTDTQYF. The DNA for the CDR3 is TGTGCCAGCAGTTATTCCCAGGCACTGAGCACAGATACGCAGTATTTT.

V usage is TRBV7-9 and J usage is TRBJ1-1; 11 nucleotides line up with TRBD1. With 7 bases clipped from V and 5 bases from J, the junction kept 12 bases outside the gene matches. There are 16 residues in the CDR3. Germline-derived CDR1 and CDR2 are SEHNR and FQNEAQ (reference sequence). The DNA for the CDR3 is TGTGCCAGCATCCCAGTAGGGACAGGGGGAACAACTGAAGCTTTCTTT. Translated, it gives CASIPVGTGGTTEAFF.

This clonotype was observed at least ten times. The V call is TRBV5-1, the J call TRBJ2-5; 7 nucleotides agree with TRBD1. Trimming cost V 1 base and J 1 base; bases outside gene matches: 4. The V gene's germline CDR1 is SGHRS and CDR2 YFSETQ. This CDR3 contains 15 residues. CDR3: CASSLRPGGQETQYF. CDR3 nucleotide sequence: TGCGCCAGCAGCTTGAGGCCAGGGGGCCAAGAGACCCAGTACTTC.

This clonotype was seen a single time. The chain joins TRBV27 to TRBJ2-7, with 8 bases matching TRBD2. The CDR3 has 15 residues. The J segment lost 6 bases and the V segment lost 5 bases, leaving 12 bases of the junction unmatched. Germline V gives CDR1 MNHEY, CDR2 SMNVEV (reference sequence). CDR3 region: CASSPLTAGEGEQYF. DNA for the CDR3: TGTGCCAGCAGTCCCCTCACAGCGGGAGAAGGCGAGCAGTACTTC.

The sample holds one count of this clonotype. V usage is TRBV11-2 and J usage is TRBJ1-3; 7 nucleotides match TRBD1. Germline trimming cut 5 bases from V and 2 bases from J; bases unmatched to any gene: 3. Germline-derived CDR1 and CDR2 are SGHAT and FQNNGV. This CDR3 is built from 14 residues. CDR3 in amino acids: CASSAQGAGNTIYF. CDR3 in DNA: TGTGCCAGCAGCGCTCAGGGGGCTGGAAACACCATATATTTT.

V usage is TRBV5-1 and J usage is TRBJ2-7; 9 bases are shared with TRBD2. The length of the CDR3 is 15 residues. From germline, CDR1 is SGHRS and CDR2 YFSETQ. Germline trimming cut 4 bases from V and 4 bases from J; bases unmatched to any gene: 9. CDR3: CASSTSGPDGYEQYF. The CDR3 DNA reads TGCGCCAGCAGCACTAGCGGGCCGGACGGGTACGAGCAGTACTTC.

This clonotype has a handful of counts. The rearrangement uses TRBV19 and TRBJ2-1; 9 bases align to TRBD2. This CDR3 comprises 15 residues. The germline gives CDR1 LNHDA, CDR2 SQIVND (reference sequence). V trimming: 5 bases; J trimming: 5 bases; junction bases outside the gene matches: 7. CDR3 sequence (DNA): TGTGCCAGTAGTGTACGGCTAGCGGGAAACAATGAGCAGTTCTTC. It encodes CASSVRLAGNNEQFF.

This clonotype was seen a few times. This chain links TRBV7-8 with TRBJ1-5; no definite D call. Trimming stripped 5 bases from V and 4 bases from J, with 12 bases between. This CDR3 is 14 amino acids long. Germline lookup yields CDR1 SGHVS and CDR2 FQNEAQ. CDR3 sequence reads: CASSPRANNQPQHF. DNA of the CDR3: TGTGCCAGCAGCCCAAGGGCCAATAATCAGCCCCAGCATTTT.

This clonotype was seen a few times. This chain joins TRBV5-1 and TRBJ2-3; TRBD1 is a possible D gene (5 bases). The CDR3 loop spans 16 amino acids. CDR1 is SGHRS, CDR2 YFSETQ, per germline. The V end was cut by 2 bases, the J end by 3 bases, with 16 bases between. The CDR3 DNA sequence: TGCGCCAGCAGCTTTCAGGGCCGCGGCTCAACAGATACGCAGTATTTT. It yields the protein CASSFQGRGSTDTQYF.

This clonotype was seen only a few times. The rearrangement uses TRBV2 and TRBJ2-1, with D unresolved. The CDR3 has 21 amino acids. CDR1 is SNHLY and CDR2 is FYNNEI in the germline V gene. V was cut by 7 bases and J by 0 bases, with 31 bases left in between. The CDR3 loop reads CASTSLEWNTMKQSSYNEQFF. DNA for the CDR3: TGTGCCAGCACCTCCTTGGAATGGAACACGATGAAACAAAGCTCCTACAATGAGCAGTTCTTC. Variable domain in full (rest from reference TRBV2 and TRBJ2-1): EPEVTQTPSHQVTQMGQEVILRCVPISNHLYFYWYRQILGQKVEFLVSFYNNEISEKSEIFDDQFSVERPDGSNFTLKIRSTKLEDSAMYFCASTSLEWNTMKQSSYNEQFFGPGTRLTVL.

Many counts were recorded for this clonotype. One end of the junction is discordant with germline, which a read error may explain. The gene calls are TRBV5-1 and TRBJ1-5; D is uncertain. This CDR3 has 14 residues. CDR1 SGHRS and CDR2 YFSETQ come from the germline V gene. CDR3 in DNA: TGTGCCAGCAGTTTAGGCGGGCCCAATCAGCCCCAGCATTTT. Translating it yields CASSLGGPNQPQHF.

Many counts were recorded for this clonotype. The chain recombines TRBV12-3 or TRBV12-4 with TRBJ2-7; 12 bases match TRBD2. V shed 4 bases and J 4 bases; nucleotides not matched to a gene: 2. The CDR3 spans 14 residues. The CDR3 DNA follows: TGTGCCAGCAGTTCAACTAGCGGGAGGTACGAGCAGTACTTC. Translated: CASSSTSGRYEQYF.

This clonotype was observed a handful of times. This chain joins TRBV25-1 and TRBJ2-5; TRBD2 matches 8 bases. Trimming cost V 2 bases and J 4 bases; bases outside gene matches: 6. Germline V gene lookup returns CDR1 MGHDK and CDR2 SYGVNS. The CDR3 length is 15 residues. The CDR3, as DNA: TGTGCCAGCAGTGAAGCGGCGGGAGGTGGAGAGACCCAGTACTTC. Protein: CASSEAAGGGETQYF.

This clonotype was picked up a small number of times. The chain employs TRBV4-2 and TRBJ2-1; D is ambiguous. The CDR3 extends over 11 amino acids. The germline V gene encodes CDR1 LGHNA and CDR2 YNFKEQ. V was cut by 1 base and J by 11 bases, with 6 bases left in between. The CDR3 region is CASSQGLQQFF. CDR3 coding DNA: TGTGCCAGCAGCCAAGGATTACAGCAGTTCTTC.

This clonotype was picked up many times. The CDR3 DNA reads TGCGCCAGCAGCTTCATAGGTTACAATGAGCAGTTCTTC. It yields the protein CASSFIGYNEQFF. The chain links TRBV5-1 to TRBJ2-1; D remains unclear. Deletions cut 2 bases from V and 4 bases from J, with 7 bases between. Per the germline V gene, CDR1 is SGHRS and CDR2 is YFSETQ. This CDR3 contains 13 residues.

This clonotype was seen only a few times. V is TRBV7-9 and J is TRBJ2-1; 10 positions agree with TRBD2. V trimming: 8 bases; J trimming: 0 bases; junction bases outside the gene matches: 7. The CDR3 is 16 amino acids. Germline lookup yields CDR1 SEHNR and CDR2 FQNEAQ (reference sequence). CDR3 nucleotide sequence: TGTGCCAGCGTCATAGCGGGGGGTAGCTCCTACAATGAGCAGTTCTTC. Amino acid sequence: CASVIAGGSSYNEQFF. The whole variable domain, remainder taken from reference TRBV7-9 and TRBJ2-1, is DTGVSQNPRHKITKRGQNVTFRCDPISEHNRLYWYRQTLGQGPEFLTYFQNEAQLEKSRLLSDRFSAERPKGSFSTLEIQRTEQGDSAMYLCASVIAGGSSYNEQFFGPGTRLTVL.

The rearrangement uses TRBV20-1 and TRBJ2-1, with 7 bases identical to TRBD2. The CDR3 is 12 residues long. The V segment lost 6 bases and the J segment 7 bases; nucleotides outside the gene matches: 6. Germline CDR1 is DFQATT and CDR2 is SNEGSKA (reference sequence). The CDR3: CSAQAAGNEQFF. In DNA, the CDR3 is TGCAGTGCCCAAGCAGCGGGAAATGAGCAGTTCTTC.

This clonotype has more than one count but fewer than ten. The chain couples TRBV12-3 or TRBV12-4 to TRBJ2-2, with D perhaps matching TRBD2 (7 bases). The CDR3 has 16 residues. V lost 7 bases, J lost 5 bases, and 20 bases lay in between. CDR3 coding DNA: TGTGCCAGCACCGGAAAGGCGGGGGCCGGGACCGGGGAGCTGTTTTTT. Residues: CASTGKAGAGTGELFF.

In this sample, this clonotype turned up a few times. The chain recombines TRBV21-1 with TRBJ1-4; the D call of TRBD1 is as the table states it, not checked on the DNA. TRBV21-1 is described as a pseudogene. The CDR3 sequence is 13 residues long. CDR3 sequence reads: CASIGQVNEKLFF. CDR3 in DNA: TGTGCCAGCATAGGACAGGTGAATGAAAAACTGTTTTTT.

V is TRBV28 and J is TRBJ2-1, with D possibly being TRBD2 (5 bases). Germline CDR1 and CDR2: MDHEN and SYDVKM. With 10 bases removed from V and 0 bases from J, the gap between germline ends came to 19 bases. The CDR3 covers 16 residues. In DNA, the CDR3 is TGTGCCACAGATGATAGGCAGCGGAGCTCCTACAATGAGCAGTTCTTC. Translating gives CATDDRQRSSYNEQFF. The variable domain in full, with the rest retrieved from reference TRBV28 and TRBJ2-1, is DVKVTQSSRYLVKRTGEKVFLECVQDMDHENMFWYRQDPGLGLRLIYFSYDVKMKEKGDIPEGYSVSREKKERFSLILESASTNQTSMYLCATDDRQRSSYNEQFFGPGTRLTVL.

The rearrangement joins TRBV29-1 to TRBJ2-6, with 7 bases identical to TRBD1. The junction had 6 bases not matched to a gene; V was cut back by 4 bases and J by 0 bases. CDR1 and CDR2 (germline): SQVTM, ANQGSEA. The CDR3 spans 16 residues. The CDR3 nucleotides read TGCAGCGTTGCGGGACAGACGTTCTCTGGGGCCAACGTCCTGACTTTC. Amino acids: CSVAGQTFSGANVLTF.

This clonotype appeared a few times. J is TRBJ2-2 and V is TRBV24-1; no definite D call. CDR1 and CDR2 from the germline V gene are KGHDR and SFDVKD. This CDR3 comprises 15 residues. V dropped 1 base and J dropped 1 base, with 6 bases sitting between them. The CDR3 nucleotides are TGTGCCACCAGTGATTTCAACGGGAACACCGGGGAGCTGTTTTTT. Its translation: CATSDFNGNTGELFF.

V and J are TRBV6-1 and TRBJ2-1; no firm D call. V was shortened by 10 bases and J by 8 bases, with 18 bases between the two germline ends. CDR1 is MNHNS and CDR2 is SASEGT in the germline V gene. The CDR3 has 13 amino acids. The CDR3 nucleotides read TGTGCCACCGCCCTCACGTCTGAGGATGAGCAGTTCTTC. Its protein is CATALTSEDEQFF.

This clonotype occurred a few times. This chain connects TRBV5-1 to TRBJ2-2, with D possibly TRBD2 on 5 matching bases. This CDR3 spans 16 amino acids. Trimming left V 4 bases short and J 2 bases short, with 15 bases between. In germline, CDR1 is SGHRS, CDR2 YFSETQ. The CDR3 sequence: CASSPGRGTNTGELFF. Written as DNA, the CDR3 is TGCGCCAGCAGCCCAGGCCGGGGAACTAACACCGGGGAGCTGTTTTTT.

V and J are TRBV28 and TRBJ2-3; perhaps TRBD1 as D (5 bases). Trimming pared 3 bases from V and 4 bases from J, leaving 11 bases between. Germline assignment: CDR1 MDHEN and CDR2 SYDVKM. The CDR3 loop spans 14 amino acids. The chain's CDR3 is CASSLDTMADTQYF. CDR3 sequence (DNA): TGTGCCAGCAGTTTGGACACTATGGCAGATACGCAGTATTTT.

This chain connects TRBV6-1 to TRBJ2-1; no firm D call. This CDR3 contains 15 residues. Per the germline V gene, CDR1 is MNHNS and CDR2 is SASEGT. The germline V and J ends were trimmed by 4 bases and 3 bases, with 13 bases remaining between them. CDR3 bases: TGTGCCAGCAGTGTGGTCGGCCCCGACTACAATGAGCAGTTCTTC. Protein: CASSVVGPDYNEQFF.

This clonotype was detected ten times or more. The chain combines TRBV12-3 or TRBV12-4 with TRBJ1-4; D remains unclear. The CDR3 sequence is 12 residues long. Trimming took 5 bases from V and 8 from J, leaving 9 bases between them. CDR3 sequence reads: CASSHGVEKLFF. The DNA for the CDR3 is TGTGCCAGCAGTCACGGGGTCGAAAAACTGTTTTTT.

The CDR3 DNA reads TGTGCCAGTAGTTTCGGAAATACGCAGTATTTT. Translated, it gives CASSFGNTQYF. The rearrangement links TRBV19 to TRBJ2-3; D gene ambiguous. With 5 bases removed from V and 7 bases from J, the gap between germline ends came to 7 bases. The CDR3 runs to 11 residues. Germline lookup yields CDR1 LNHDA and CDR2 SQIVND (reference sequence).

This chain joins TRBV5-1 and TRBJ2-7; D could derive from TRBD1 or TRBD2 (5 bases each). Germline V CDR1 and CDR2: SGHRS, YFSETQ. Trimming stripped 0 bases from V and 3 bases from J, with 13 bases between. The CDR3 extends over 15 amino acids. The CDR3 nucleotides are TGCGCCAGCAGCTTGGCCACGGGACCGGGCTACGAGCAGTACTTC. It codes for CASSLATGPGYEQYF. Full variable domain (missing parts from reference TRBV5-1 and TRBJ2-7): KAGVTQTPRYLIKTRGQQVTLSCSPISGHRSVSWYQQTPGQGLQFLFEYFSETQRNKGNFPGRFSGRQFSNSRSEMNVSTLELGDSALYLCASSLATGPGYEQYFGPGTRLTVT.

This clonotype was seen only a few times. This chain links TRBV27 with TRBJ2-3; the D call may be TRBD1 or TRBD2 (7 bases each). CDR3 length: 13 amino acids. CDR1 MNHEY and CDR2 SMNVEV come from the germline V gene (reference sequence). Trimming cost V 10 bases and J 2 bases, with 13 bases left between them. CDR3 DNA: TGTGCCACCAGGGGGGGGTTCACAGATACGCAGTATTTT. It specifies CATRGGFTDTQYF.